The 26 T cell receptor beta chains presented below share a single source sample, sequenced in a study of T cell responses to AZD1222 COVID-19 vaccine. Libraries were prepared by immunoSEQ multiplex PCR; TCRdb keeps only in-frame clonotypes and omits some of them. The sample lists 90,000 to 110,000 clones; around 87% were seen once. The sequencing used peripheral blood, collected on day 0 of AZD1222 vaccination. These TCRs come from an adult in good health.

J is TRBJ2-2 and V is TRBV2; 10 bases fit TRBD2. The CDR3 runs 13 residues. Germline V CDR1 and CDR2: SNHLY, FYNNEI. J gave up 12 bases and V 7 bases, and 8 bases lay outside the gene matches. This CDR3 is CASNLSGRAKLFF. CDR3 DNA: TGTGCCAGCAATCTAAGCGGGAGGGCTAAGCTGTTTTTT.

The chain employs TRBV14 and TRBJ2-3; 9 bases are a match to TRBD2. The CDR3 covers 17 residues. The junction had 7 bases not matched to a gene; V was cut back by 3 bases and J by 0 bases. The germline V gene encodes CDR1 SGHDN and CDR2 FVKESK. The CDR3 spells CASSQLAGATSTDTQYF. The CDR3 DNA reads TGTGCCAGCAGCCAGTTAGCGGGGGCGACTAGCACAGATACGCAGTATTTT.

The chain employs TRBV19 and TRBJ2-1; D is uncertain. The V end was cut by 3 bases, the J end by 7 bases, with 10 bases between. This CDR3 spans 13 amino acids. CDR1 is LNHDA and CDR2 is SQIVND in the germline V gene (reference sequence). DNA of the CDR3: TGTGCCAGTAGTATTAACGGTCCGAATGAGCAGTTCTTC. Translated, it gives CASSINGPNEQFF.

The chain combines TRBV20-1 with TRBJ2-7; 7 positions agree with TRBD2. The CDR3 is made up of 13 amino acids. Germline CDR1 and CDR2: DFQATT and SNEGSKA (reference sequence). Trimming took 3 bases from V and 2 from J; bases not matched to a gene: 4. CDR3 sequence reads: CSASTGRAYEQYF. CDR3 nucleotides: TGCAGTGCTAGTACGGGGAGGGCCTACGAGCAGTACTTC.

The chain employs TRBV7-8 and TRBJ2-7, with D perhaps TRBD1 or TRBD2 (5 bases each). This CDR3 has 19 amino acids. Germline CDR1 SGHVS, CDR2 FQNEAQ. V was cut by 5 bases and J by 0 bases, with 26 bases left in between. CDR3 DNA sequence: TGTGCCAGCAGCCCAGGGCAGGGTCGGGGAATTCCAAACTCCTACGAGCAGTACTTC. Its translation is CASSPGQGRGIPNSYEQYF.

The V and J genes are TRBV23-1 and TRBJ2-6; D gene unclear. TRBV23-1 is an ORF, and what it does is uncertain. The ends were cut back, 8 bases at V and 0 bases at J, with 11 bases in the middle. The CDR3 is 15 amino acids. CDR3 nucleotide sequence: TGCGCCAGCGTCCAATTCATCTCTGGGGCCAACGTCCTGACTTTC. This translates into CASVQFISGANVLTF.

V and J are TRBV20-1 and TRBJ1-1; D gene unclear. The CDR3 consists of 11 residues. Germline CDR1 and CDR2: DFQATT and SNEGSKA (reference sequence). Trimming shortened V by 3 bases and J by 4 bases, and 6 bases separated the two germline ends. CDR3 loop: CSASSGTEAFF. CDR3 DNA sequence: TGCAGTGCTAGTAGCGGCACTGAAGCTTTCTTT.

This chain connects TRBV2 to TRBJ2-1; TRBD2 agrees at 14 bases. This CDR3 region has 15 residues. Trimming cost V 8 bases and J 8 bases; bases outside gene matches: 8. CDR1 is SNHLY, CDR2 FYNNEI, per germline. Here the CDR3 reads CASAGLAGGADEQFF. CDR3 DNA sequence: TGTGCCAGCGCCGGACTAGCGGGAGGCGCAGATGAGCAGTTCTTC.

This chain links TRBV11-2 with TRBJ2-2; 9 bases line up with TRBD2. Germline-derived CDR1 and CDR2 are SGHAT and FQNNGV. V lost 3 bases to trimming and J lost 6 bases; unmatched junction nucleotides: 8. The CDR3 totals 16 residues. The CDR3 DNA reads as TGTGCCAGCAGCTTTTTGGCACGCGGGAGGGCCGGGGAGCTGTTTTTT. This codes for CASSFLARGRAGELFF.

This chain connects TRBV30 to TRBJ1-5; D not certain. This CDR3 region has 13 residues. The germline V gene encodes CDR1 GTSNPN and CDR2 SVGIG (reference sequence). The germline V and J ends were trimmed by 0 bases and 5 bases, with 8 bases remaining between them. In DNA form, the CDR3 reads TGTGCCTGGAGTGTAGGCGACTATCAGCCCCAGCATTTT. It encodes CAWSVGDYQPQHF.

The V gene is TRBV28, the J gene TRBJ1-6; TRBD1 might be the D (5 bases). The CDR3 has 12 residues. Germline values: CDR1 MDHEN, CDR2 SYDVKM. Deletions cut 8 bases from V and 9 bases from J, with 11 bases between. CDR3 region: CASGAGSSPLHF. Written as DNA, the CDR3 is TGTGCCAGCGGGGCAGGGTCTTCACCCCTCCACTTT.

V is TRBV28 and J is TRBJ2-7, with D perhaps matching TRBD1 or TRBD2 (5 bases each). Germline CDR1 is MDHEN and CDR2 is SYDVKM. V lost 6 bases, J lost 0 bases, and 9 bases lay in between. The length of the CDR3 is 13 residues. CDR3 region: CASRPGSSYEQYF. The DNA for the CDR3 is TGTGCCAGCAGGCCAGGGAGCTCCTACGAGCAGTACTTC.

The chain carries TRBV7-2 and TRBJ2-3, with a possible D match to TRBD2 (6 bases). Germline V CDR1 and CDR2: SGHTA, FQGNSA. The CDR3 runs 14 residues. Deletions cut 0 bases from V and 9 bases from J, with 13 bases between. The CDR3 DNA is TGTGCCAGCAGCTTAGCGGATATTGGGGGGACGCAGTATTTT. Amino acids: CASSLADIGGTQYF.

In its sample, this clone was seen once. The chain is built from TRBV10-3 and TRBJ1-5, with D possibly TRBD1 on 5 matching bases. The V end lost 0 bases, the J end lost 3 bases, and 9 bases lay between the germline ends. The CDR3 is made up of 15 amino acids. Germline V lookup: CDR1 ENHRY, CDR2 SYGVKD. This CDR3 is CAISESAGNNQPQHF. The CDR3 DNA follows: TGTGCCATCAGTGAGTCGGCAGGGAACAATCAGCCCCAGCATTTT.

J is TRBJ1-1 and V is TRBV2; D is unresolved. The germline V gene has CDR1 SNHLY and CDR2 FYNNEI. The length of the CDR3 is 13 residues. V was clipped by 5 bases and J by 3 bases, with 10 bases between them. Here the CDR3 reads CASSSSRDTEAFF. CDR3 bases: TGTGCCAGCAGTTCCAGTAGGGACACTGAAGCTTTCTTT.

The chain recombines TRBV2 with TRBJ1-2, with no clear D. Trimming pared 1 base from V and 6 bases from J, leaving 12 bases between. The CDR3 totals 14 residues. Germline V lookup: CDR1 SNHLY, CDR2 FYNNEI. CDR3 nucleotides: TGTGCCAGCAGTGAAGGCGGTTTTTGGGATGGCTACACCTTC. Translating gives CASSEGGFWDGYTF.

CDR3 nucleotide sequence: TGTGCCAGCACCGCCGGGGGGGCTGACACTGAAGCTTTCTTT. It specifies CASTAGGADTEAFF. The chain carries TRBV6-5 and TRBJ1-1, with a tentative D call TRBD1 (6 bases). Germline V lookup: CDR1 MNHEY, CDR2 SVGAGI. The CDR3 loop spans 14 amino acids. V was pared by 7 bases and J by 3 bases, with 15 bases between.

J is TRBJ1-2 and V is TRBV6-1; 10 bases are shared with TRBD1. This CDR3 is built from 15 residues. The junction had 4 bases not matched to a gene; V was cut back by 6 bases and J by 0 bases. Germline values: CDR1 MNHNS, CDR2 SASEGT. CDR3 region: CASRTTGGANYGYTF. The CDR3 bases are TGTGCCAGCAGAACGACAGGGGGCGCTAACTATGGCTACACCTTC.

The chain employs TRBV24-1 and TRBJ2-1, with D perhaps matching TRBD1 (5 bases). Germline V CDR1 and CDR2: KGHDR, SFDVKD. Between the trimmed V and J ends, which lost 2 bases and 12 bases, there was a span of 13 bases. CDR3 size: 13 residues. The chain's CDR3 is CATSDSQVVGQFF. CDR3 in DNA: TGTGCCACCAGTGATTCACAGGTGGTAGGGCAGTTCTTC.

This chain connects TRBV27 to TRBJ1-3; D remains unclear. This CDR3 is built from 16 residues. Trimming cost V 2 bases and J 1 base, with 12 bases left between them. Germline V gene data show CDR1 as MNHEY and CDR2 as SMNVEV (reference sequence). CDR3 coding DNA: TGTGCCAGCAGTTTAAGAACGGCTCCTTCTGGAAACACCATATATTTT. Its protein is CASSLRTAPSGNTIYF.

The CDR3 bases are TGTGCCAGCAGCTTAGATCTAGCGGGGGGTCGGTATACGCAGTATTTT. This translates into CASSLDLAGGRYTQYF. This chain joins TRBV11-2 and TRBJ2-3; 11 positions agree with TRBD2. J was trimmed by 7 bases and V by 0 bases; bases with no gene match: 6. The CDR3 is 16 amino acids. The germline V gene has CDR1 SGHAT and CDR2 FQNNGV.

The chain couples TRBV4-1 to TRBJ2-7, with D maybe TRBD2 (5 bases). Trimming removed 3 bases from V and 3 bases from J, with 15 bases in between. Germline V CDR1 and CDR2: MGHRA, YSYEKL. CDR3 length equals 15 residues. The CDR3 sequence: CASSHQPLGIYEQYF. Here the CDR3 DNA reads TGCGCCAGCAGCCACCAGCCTCTCGGGATCTACGAGCAGTACTTC.

The V gene is TRBV6-5, the J gene TRBJ1-5; D remains unclear. V dropped 8 bases and J dropped 7 bases, with 18 bases sitting between them. Germline lookup yields CDR1 MNHEY and CDR2 SVGAGI. The length of the CDR3 is 14 residues. CDR3 amino acids: CASLADGRRQPQHF. CDR3 bases: TGTGCCAGCCTAGCCGACGGGCGGCGGCAGCCCCAGCATTTT.

This chain connects TRBV10-3 to TRBJ1-1, with unresolved D. This CDR3 contains 11 residues. V was trimmed by 10 bases and J by 9 bases, leaving 15 bases between them. Germline loops: CDR1 ENHRY, CDR2 SYGVKD. Here the CDR3 DNA reads TGTGCCACCCAGACGGATTTTAAAGCTTTCTTT. Encoded protein: CATQTDFKAFF.

This clone appeared a single time. The rearrangement links TRBV5-4 to TRBJ1-2, with D perhaps matching TRBD1 (6 bases). The V end was cut by 5 bases, the J end by 1 base, with 12 bases between. The CDR3 runs 14 residues. The germline V gene encodes CDR1 SGHNT and CDR2 YYREEE (reference sequence). The CDR3 coding sequence is TGTGCCAGCAGGACGGGGGCCTTTAACTATGGCTACACCTTC. Its translation: CASRTGAFNYGYTF. The variable domain in full, with the rest retrieved from reference TRBV5-4 and TRBJ1-2, is ETGVTQSPTHLIKTRGQQVTLRCSSQSGHNTVSWYQQALGQGPQFIFQYYREEENGRGNFPPRFSGLQFPNYSSELNVNALELDDSALYLCASRTGAFNYGYTFGSGTRLTVV.

The J gene is TRBJ1-2, the V gene TRBV5-6; D not resolved. V shed 0 bases and J shed 4 bases, with 7 bases lying between them. CDR1 is SGHDT and CDR2 is YYEEEE in the germline V gene. This CDR3 is 13 amino acids long. The chain's CDR3 is CASSLEGPYGYTF. The CDR3 bases are TGTGCCAGCAGCTTGGAGGGCCCCTATGGCTACACCTTC.